The rows below give T cell receptor beta chains drawn from one sample of a study of somatic mutations in cytotoxic T cells in rheumatoid arthritis. TCRdb's copy holds only in-frame clones and misses some; the assay was immunoSEQ multiplex PCR. The table has under 20,000 clones, about 86% seen once. What was sequenced was CD8+ T cells sorted from blood. The receptors were gathered from a man aged 40-55 years in good health. The CDR3 runs from the conserved cysteine through the conserved F or W. Fields, in order: CDR3 length, clone size, J gene, D gene, V gene, CDR3 protein, CDR3 DNA. The D gene is left open where the match is weak. Some rows have no size entry. The others give once, few or many, or a class for an expanded clone.

15,.,TRBJ1-2,TRBD1,TRBV11-2,CASSPNQGAHYGYTF,TGTGCCAGCAGCCCCAATCAGGGGGCTCACTATGGCTACACCTTC
10,.,TRBJ2-7,.,TRBV28,CASGAYEQYF,TGTGCCAGCGGGGCCTACGAGCAGTACTTC
15,medium-sized,TRBJ2-3,.,TRBV2,CATLEGTVSTDTQYF,TGTGCCACCCTGGAGGGGACAGTGTCCACAGATACGCAGTATTTT
12,.,TRBJ2-7,.,TRBV15,CATGSSGYEQYF,TGTGCCACCGGGTCCTCCGGGTACGAGCAGTACTTC
13,few,TRBJ2-7,.,TRBV5-6,CASSLFNSYEQYF,TGTGCCAGCAGCTTGTTTAACAGCTACGAGCAGTACTTC
14,.,TRBJ2-1,TRBD1,TRBV27,CASSLLTGAPEQFF,TGTGCCAGCAGTTTACTTACAGGGGCCCCTGAGCAGTTCTTC
17,once,TRBJ1-4,.,TRBV4-3,CASSQEEAGATNEKLFF,TGCGCCAGCAGCCAAGAGGAGGCGGGGGCAACTAATGAAAAACTGTTTTTT
14,.,TRBJ2-3,.,TRBV5-1,CASSWGSDTDTQYF,TGCGCCAGCAGCTGGGGCAGTGACACAGATACGCAGTATTTT
13,.,TRBJ1-2,.,TRBV27,CASSLYQGNGYTF,TGTGCCAGCAGTTTATACCAGGGTAACGGCTACACCTTC
15,.,TRBJ2-1,TRBD1,TRBV13,CASRMNRGSYNEQFF,TGTGCCAGCAGAATGAACAGGGGTTCCTACAATGAGCAGTTCTTC